A selection of T cell receptor beta chains follows, all from one sample in a study of T cell responses to AZD1222 COVID-19 vaccine. Assay used: immunoSEQ multiplex PCR; TCRdb lists only in-frame clones, some missing. The repertoire holds some 120,000 clones, with 90% as singletons. This material consisted of peripheral blood, taken 28 days after the second dose of the MenACWY control vaccine. The receptors stem from an adult who received the MenACWY meningococcal vaccine as a control. CDR3s include the opening cysteine and the closing phenylalanine or tryptophan. D genes are given only for firm matches. Only part of the rows carry a size: once, few, many, or a class if the clone is expanded.

J gene	V gene	D gene	clone size	CDR3 protein	CDR3 DNA
TRBJ1-1	TRBV19	-	-	CASSIDGGNEAFF	TGTGCCAGTAGTATAGATGGGGGGAATGAAGCTTTCTTT
TRBJ2-7	TRBV5-6	-	-	CASSLVGKEQYF	TGTGCCAGCAGCTTGGTGGGGAAAGAGCAGTACTTC
TRBJ1-1	TRBV3-1/TRBV3-2	-	few	CASSQVQGKGTEAFF	TGTGCCAGCAGCCAAGTTCAGGGGAAGGGGACTGAAGCTTTCTTT
TRBJ2-5	TRBV5-4	-	-	CASSFKDSWETQYF	TGTGCCAGCAGCTTTAAGGACTCATGGGAGACCCAGTACTTC
TRBJ2-2	TRBV7-3	TRBD2	-	CASSRLAYGTGELFF	TGTGCCAGCAGCCGACTAGCGTATGGGACCGGGGAGCTGTTTTTT
TRBJ2-6	TRBV9	-	-	CASSVASAGANVLTF	TGTGCCAGCAGCGTAGCCAGTGCTGGGGCCAACGTCCTGACTTTC
TRBJ1-5	TRBV13	-	-	CASSEGGSGNQPQHF	TGTGCCAGCAGCGAAGGGGGGTCGGGGAATCAGCCCCAGCATTTT
TRBJ1-6	TRBV7-2	-	-	CASSLSANSPLHF	TGTGCCAGCAGCTTATCGGCCAATTCACCCCTCCACTTT
TRBJ1-1	TRBV3-1/TRBV3-2	TRBD1	-	CASSQRTGNTEAFF	TGTGCCAGCAGCCAAAGGACAGGGAACACTGAAGCTTTCTTT
TRBJ2-3	TRBV4-1	-	-	CASRYADTQYF	TGCGCCAGCCGATATGCAGATACGCAGTATTTT
TRBJ2-1	TRBV29-1	TRBD2	-	CSVGGRGRYDEQFF	TGCAGCGTCGGGGGCCGCGGGAGGTACGATGAGCAGTTCTTC
TRBJ2-1	TRBV24-1	-	-	CATSEKNEQFF	TGTGCCACCAGTGAGAAGAATGAGCAGTTCTTC
TRBJ2-2	TRBV7-7	-	-	CASSPNLVPGELFF	TGTGCCAGCAGCCCGAATCTAGTCCCCGGGGAGCTGTTTTTT
TRBJ1-5	TRBV20-1	-	-	CSASWDQPQHF	TGCAGTGCCTCTTGGGATCAGCCCCAGCATTTT
TRBJ2-1	TRBV28	TRBD2	-	CASSGLAGGQVHEQFF	TGTGCCAGCAGTGGCCTAGCGGGGGGGCAGGTTCATGAGCAGTTCTTC
TRBJ1-2	TRBV7-9	TRBD1	-	CASSLRQGDGYTF	TGTGCCAGCAGCTTACGGCAGGGGGACGGCTACACCTTC
TRBJ1-2	TRBV28	TRBD1	-	CASSPGTGEGYTF	TGTGCCAGCAGTCCCGGGACAGGGGAAGGCTACACCTTC
TRBJ1-1	TRBV29-1	-	-	CSVVAGQSNTEAFF	TGCAGCGTCGTAGCGGGCCAGTCTAACACTGAAGCTTTCTTT
TRBJ2-5	TRBV9	-	few	CASSHNREGLTGTQYF	TGTGCCAGCAGCCATAACAGGGAGGGGTTGACCGGGACCCAGTACTTC
TRBJ2-3	TRBV5-1	TRBD2	-	CASSPGLAGADTQYF	TGCGCCAGCAGCCCCGGACTAGCGGGAGCAGATACGCAGTATTTT
TRBJ2-1	TRBV2	TRBD1	-	CATIQGAVYNEQFF	TGTGCCACCATCCAGGGGGCGGTCTACAATGAGCAGTTCTTC
TRBJ2-7	TRBV28	TRBD2	once	CASSILAGVSYEQYF	TGTGCCAGCAGCATACTAGCGGGAGTCTCCTACGAGCAGTACTTC
TRBJ2-7	TRBV20-1	-	-	CSASGSGFSYEQYF	TGCAGTGCTAGTGGATCTGGGTTCTCCTACGAGCAGTACTTC
TRBJ2-2	TRBV4-3	TRBD2	-	CASSNPASGEPTGELFF	TGCGCCAGCAGCAACCCCGCTAGCGGGGAGCCCACCGGGGAGCTGTTTTTT
TRBJ1-5	TRBV7-6	-	-	CASSSTGKQPQHF	TGTGCCAGCAGCTCGACAGGAAAGCAGCCCCAGCATTTT
TRBJ1-3	TRBV11-2	-	-	CASSLDRTPHSGNTIYF	TGTGCCAGCAGCTTAGATCGTACACCGCACTCTGGAAACACCATATATTTT
TRBJ2-1	TRBV19	TRBD2	-	CASTTGTSGYNEQFF	TGTGCCAGCACCACCGGGACTAGCGGATACAATGAGCAGTTCTTC
TRBJ1-4	TRBV11-2	-	-	CASSPDGVPMKEKLFF	TGTGCCAGCAGCCCTGATGGAGTCCCCATGAAGGAAAAACTGTTTTTT
TRBJ1-2	TRBV12-3/TRBV12-4	-	-	CASSLLASYGYTF	TGTGCCAGCAGTTTGTTGGCCAGCTATGGCTACACCTTC
TRBJ2-1	TRBV2	-	-	CASSELGGSYNEQFF	TGTGCCAGCAGTGAACTTGGCGGTTCCTACAATGAGCAGTTCTTC
TRBJ1-2	TRBV27	-	-	CASSLRGGGYGYTF	TGTGCCAGCAGTTTGCGGGGGGGAGGCTATGGCTACACCTTC
TRBJ2-2	TRBV7-3	-	-	CASSLRKTDTANTGELFF	TGTGCCAGCAGCCTCCGAAAGACAGACACCGCGAACACCGGGGAGCTGTTTTTT
TRBJ2-5	TRBV9	TRBD1	once	CASSSRDRGYQETQYF	TGTGCCAGCAGCAGCCGGGACAGGGGGTACCAAGAGACCCAGTACTTC
TRBJ2-2	TRBV6-2/TRBV6-3	-	-	CASSLNDPATGELFF	TGTGCCAGCAGTTTAAATGACCCGGCCACCGGGGAGCTGTTTTTT
TRBJ2-3	TRBV3-1/TRBV3-2	-	-	CASSAFSPPQTDTQYF	TGTGCCAGCAGCGCTTTCAGTCCCCCCCAAACAGATACGCAGTATTTT
TRBJ2-5	TRBV11-3	TRBD1	-	CASSLDGTDQETQYF	TGTGCCAGCAGCTTAGACGGGACAGACCAAGAGACCCAGTACTTC
TRBJ2-7	TRBV27	-	once	CASARWDQTYEQYF	TGTGCCAGTGCCCGTTGGGACCAGACCTACGAGCAGTACTTC
TRBJ1-4	TRBV7-9	-	-	CASSSAGEKLFF	TGTGCCAGCAGCTCAGCGGGTGAAAAACTGTTTTTT
TRBJ1-4	TRBV14	-	-	CASSQGPWNEKLFF	TGTGCCAGCAGCCAGGGGCCATGGAATGAAAAACTGTTTTTT
TRBJ1-1	TRBV28	TRBD1	-	CASSFGDRVMNTEAFF	TGTGCCAGCAGTTTCGGCGACAGGGTTATGAACACTGAAGCTTTCTTT
TRBJ1-2	TRBV7-2	-	once	CAIQIRGSPEYYGYTF	TGTGCCATCCAGATTCGGGGGTCGCCTGAGTACTATGGCTACACCTTC
TRBJ1-1	TRBV5-4	-	-	CASSLTTMNTEAFF	TGTGCCAGCAGCTTGACAACTATGAACACTGAAGCTTTCTTT
TRBJ2-7	TRBV10-3	-	-	CAISESRSTYEQYF	TGTGCCATCAGTGAGTCCAGGTCTACCTACGAGCAGTACTTC